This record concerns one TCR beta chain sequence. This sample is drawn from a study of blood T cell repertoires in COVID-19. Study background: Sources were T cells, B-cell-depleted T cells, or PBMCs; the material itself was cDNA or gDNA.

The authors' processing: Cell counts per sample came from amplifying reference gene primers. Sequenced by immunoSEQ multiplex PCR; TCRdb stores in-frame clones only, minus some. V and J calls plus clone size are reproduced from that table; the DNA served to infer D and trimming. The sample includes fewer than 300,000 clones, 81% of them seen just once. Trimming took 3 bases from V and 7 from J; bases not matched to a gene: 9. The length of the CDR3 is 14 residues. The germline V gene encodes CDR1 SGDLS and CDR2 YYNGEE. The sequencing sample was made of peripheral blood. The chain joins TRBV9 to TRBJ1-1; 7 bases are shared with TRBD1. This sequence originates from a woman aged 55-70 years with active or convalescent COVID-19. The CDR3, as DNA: TGTGCCAGCAGCGCACCCTCCAGGGGGGATGAAGCTTTCTTT. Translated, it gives CASSAPSRGDEAFF.